This T cell receptor (beta chain) came from a study of PD-1 blockade in classical Hodgkin lymphoma (dated by TCRdb to about 2020). General notes on the study: Nivolumab dosing was 3 mg/kg intravenously every 2 weeks, continuing until either disease progression or unacceptable toxicity. The study used CyTOF and TCR beta sequencing to define a peripheral blood immune signature of response to PD-1 blockade in classical Hodgkin lymphoma. Results and caveats for the whole study, not just this receptor: The study covered only a single clinical trial cohort, and the causes of the repertoire differences, possibly disease activity or prior therapy, were still not defined. Among trial patients, those achieving complete response had baseline diversity similar to that of newly diagnosed patients, while diversity was significantly lower in partial responders and progressors. A significant rise by C4D1 was seen in CD4+ but not CD8+ TCR diversity (p=0.0027 vs p=0.16), with the rise being most apparent in complete responders (p=0.02). Lower diversity was observed in patients in whom nivolumab was started less than 1 year after ASCT, and these patients were excluded from later analyses so that confounding by immune reconstitution would be avoided. Baseline TCR diversity was reported to be lower in newly diagnosed patients than in healthy donors, and even lower in relapsed/refractory patients.

On this clone itself: This clone's antigen is unknown. No much larger clone exists at a distance of one base, and base qualities are not known.

The CDR3 contains 16 residues, cysteine and phenylalanine counted. The sequence is cut down to CDR3 DNA, 48 bases in frame from base 1. The V end loses 4 bases and the J end loses 0 bases, and a stretch of 15 bases separates them. CDR1 and CDR2 were assigned from the germline V gene as MDHEN and SYDVKM. In the paper's terms, the time point label means: cycle 4 day 1 (C4D1), after more than five weeks of nivolumab. Every trial patient had relapsed after autologous stem cell transplantation, and cohorts A, B and C differed in prior brentuximab vedotin exposure. A total of more than 55 patients with relapsed/refractory classical Hodgkin lymphoma made up the trial cohort, and each patient's best overall response was complete response, partial response or progressive disease. Trial patients were treated with single-agent nivolumab in the multi-cohort phase II CheckMate 205 trial. Best overall response was determined by an independent review committee according to the 2007 International Working Group response criteria. Trial PBMCs were collected immediately before nivolumab initiation (C1D1) and during therapy at cycle 2 day 1 and cycle 4 day 1. Peripheral blood was collected in 8 mL Vacutainer Cell Preparation Tubes, from which PBMCs were isolated by centrifugation and then cryopreserved.

The Qiagen DNeasy kit was used to extract genomic DNA both from unsorted PBMCs and from the negatively selected CD4+ and CD8+ fractions. Amplification of TCR beta CDR3 regions was done by immunoSEQ multiplex PCR with primers that anneal to V and J segments. A synthetic immune receptor repertoire was used to minimize amplification bias, and remaining bias was computationally removed after sequencing. Per the source publication's procedure: Repertoire diversity was quantified as the Shannon entropy index using custom Python scripts. The unsorted, CD4+ and CD8+ repertoires were each analyzed separately, with the exception of combined analyses, where CD4+ and CD8+ sequences were merged in silico. Clonal expansion was defined as at least a 2-fold frequency increase after treatment relative to C1D1, with a pseudocount of 0.5 for undetected baseline clones. Singleton clones were defined as clones with 0 or 1 copy at C1D1, and non-singleton clones were defined as clones with 2 or more copies. Clones expanded in unsorted samples were assigned a CD4+, CD8+ or unknown annotation through matching of protein sequences in sorted samples from the same patient. Wilcoxon tests on paired samples were used to test diversity changes from C1D1 to C4D1. The table was pulled from immuneACCESS by TCRdb, which kept in-frame rearrangements only. Such tables lose some clones; where checked, under half of the loss comes from unresolved V genes, and the rest has no known cause. V, J and clone size derive from that table, while D and trimming were established from the DNA sequence. This sample has roughly 21,000 clones in its table, and 85% of those were observed once. Roughly 15% of the sample is held by the ten biggest clonotypes.

The sequencing here drew on peripheral blood mononuclear cells (PBMCs), taken before the fourth cycle of nivolumab. The chain is made from TRBV28 and TRBJ2-5; D gene: possibly TRBD1, on 5 matching bases. The receptor was isolated from a human donor with classical Hodgkin lymphoma. The sequenced DNA: TGTGCCAGCAGTTCAGGGATTGAGGCGGACCAAGAGACCCAGTACTTC. It encodes CASSSGIEADQETQYF.